The 14 T cell receptor beta chains below come from one sample, sequenced in a study of blood T cell repertoires in COVID-19. TCRdb's copy holds only in-frame clones and misses some; the assay was immunoSEQ multiplex PCR. The data contain under 50,000 clones, more than 85% of them seen just once; the ten biggest clones take up 0.95% to 1.1%. The material sequenced was peripheral blood. The receptors were sampled from a man in his sixties with COVID-19, enrolled during active disease.

The chain combines TRBV3-1 (or the pseudogene TRBV3-2) with TRBJ1-4; 7 bases agree with TRBD1. The V gene's germline CDR1 is LGHDT and CDR2 YNNKEL (reference sequence). The CDR3 consists of 18 residues. Trimming cost V 0 bases and J 5 bases; bases outside gene matches: 12. The CDR3 here is CASSQDKTGLRANEKLFF. CDR3 sequence (DNA): TGTGCCAGCAGCCAAGATAAGACAGGGCTTCGGGCCAATGAAAAACTGTTTTTT.

The rearrangement links TRBV25-1 to TRBJ2-7; D is unclear. The CDR3 sequence is 13 residues long. V was pared by 6 bases and J by 1 base, with 10 bases between. Germline V gives CDR1 MGHDK, CDR2 SYGVNS. The CDR3 reads CASRAGASYEQYF. As DNA, the CDR3 is TGTGCCAGCAGAGCCGGAGCTTCCTACGAGCAGTACTTC.

This chain connects TRBV10-2 to TRBJ2-7; TRBD1 agrees at 9 bases. The CDR3 consists of 14 residues. Germline V gene lookup returns CDR1 WSHSY and CDR2 SAAADI. Germline trimming cut 4 bases from V and 2 bases from J; bases unmatched to any gene: 3. CDR3 nucleotides: TGCGCCAGCAGTGGATGGACAGGGGCCTACGAGCAGTACTTC. This encodes CASSGWTGAYEQYF.

The chain has TRBV18 and TRBJ2-2, with 7 bases matching TRBD1. Per the germline V gene, CDR1 is KGHSH and CDR2 is LQKENI. V shed 2 bases, J shed 5 bases, and the junction held 5 bases outside the gene matches. The CDR3 length is 15 residues. CDR3 sequence reads: CASSPMGQTTGELFF. The CDR3 DNA sequence: TGTGCCAGCTCACCAATGGGACAGACTACCGGGGAGCTGTTTTTT.

The J gene is TRBJ1-6, the V gene TRBV2, with 7 bases lining up with TRBD1. CDR3 length: 13 amino acids. The junction had 4 bases not matched to a gene; V was cut back by 1 base and J by 13 bases. CDR1 is SNHLY, CDR2 FYNNEI, per germline. DNA for the CDR3: TGTGCCAGCAGTGAAGAGGGGGCGGGGCCCCTCCACTTT. Its translation: CASSEEGAGPLHF.

Details on this clone: The sample contains more than one DNA sequence encoding this CDR3. This rearrangement joins TRBV12-3 or TRBV12-4 to TRBJ1-2; a weak D match, TRBD1 (5 bases). The CDR3 contains 11 residues. Trimming pared 6 bases from V and 8 bases from J, leaving 10 bases between. The CDR3 region is CASSSGGGYTF. As DNA, the CDR3 is TGTGCCAGCAGCTCCGGGGGGGGCTACACCTTC.

The chain employs TRBV19 and TRBJ1-6, with D perhaps TRBD1 (6 bases). CDR1 LNHDA and CDR2 SQIVND come from the germline V gene (reference sequence). The germline V and J ends were trimmed by 5 bases and 11 bases, with 13 bases remaining between them. CDR3 length: 13 amino acids. The CDR3 DNA sequence: TGTGCCAGTAGTCGGGGGGGCCGGGCACCCCTCCACTTT. Protein: CASSRGGRAPLHF.

The chain carries TRBV12-3 or TRBV12-4 and TRBJ1-2; 8 bases are a match to TRBD1. The CDR3 runs to 13 residues. The junction had 3 bases not matched to a gene; V was cut back by 5 bases and J by 4 bases. CDR3 amino acids: CASSPGQVYGYTF. DNA for the CDR3: TGTGCCAGCAGTCCGGGACAGGTCTATGGCTACACCTTC.

This chain uses TRBV4-1 with TRBJ1-3, with a weak D call TRBD1 (5 bases). The CDR3 is made up of 15 amino acids. The ends were cut back, 3 bases at V and 5 bases at J, with 14 bases in the middle. The germline CDR1 and CDR2 sequences are MGHRA and YSYEKL. CDR3 coding DNA: TGCGCCAGCAGCCAGGGGGGGACCTCAAGAAACACCATATATTTT. This gives the protein CASSQGGTSRNTIYF.

The chain joins TRBV30 to TRBJ2-5; TRBD2 aligns across 9 bases. The V and J ends lost 3 bases and 2 bases, in that order; junction bases with no gene match: 7. CDR1 is GTSNPN and CDR2 is SVGIG in the germline V gene (reference sequence). This CDR3 comprises 15 residues. The CDR3 loop reads CAWRRWLAGQETQYF. CDR3 nucleotides: TGTGCCTGGAGGAGGTGGCTAGCGGGGCAAGAGACCCAGTACTTC.

This clone has more than one count but fewer than ten. The chain combines TRBV7-8 with TRBJ1-2; TRBD1 aligns across 9 bases. The CDR3 covers 15 residues. Germline CDR1 is SGHVS and CDR2 is FQNEAQ. J was trimmed by 6 bases and V by 5 bases; bases with no gene match: 10. The CDR3 loop is CASSIPGQGGNGYTF. CDR3 nucleotides: TGTGCCAGCAGCATACCGGGACAGGGTGGTAATGGCTACACCTTC.

This rearrangement joins TRBV15 to TRBJ1-2; TRBD1 agrees at 8 bases. Germline V gene lookup returns CDR1 LNHNV and CDR2 YYDKDF (reference sequence). V lost 3 bases, J lost 4 bases, and 7 bases stayed unmatched. The CDR3 consists of 15 residues. This CDR3 is CATSRGRGQGYGYTF. CDR3 DNA sequence: TGTGCCACCAGCAGGGGAAGAGGACAGGGCTATGGCTACACCTTC.

This clone was recorded a few times. The chain combines TRBV4-1 with TRBJ2-7; 8 positions agree with TRBD1. Germline trimming cut 4 bases from V and 4 bases from J; bases unmatched to any gene: 3. CDR1 is MGHRA and CDR2 is YSYEKL in the germline V gene. The CDR3 extends over 13 amino acids. CDR3 coding DNA: TGCGCCAGCAGCCCCAGGACAGGGTACGAGCAGTACTTC. It is translated as CASSPRTGYEQYF.

The rearrangement joins TRBV28 to TRBJ2-1; D possibly corresponds to TRBD1 (6 bases). Germline V gives CDR1 MDHEN, CDR2 SYDVKM. V lost 2 bases, J lost 15 bases, and 14 bases lay in between. The CDR3 consists of 12 residues. CDR3 nucleotide sequence: TGTGCCAGCAGTTTACGGCAGGGGTTGGTGTTCTTC. Translation: CASSLRQGLVFF.